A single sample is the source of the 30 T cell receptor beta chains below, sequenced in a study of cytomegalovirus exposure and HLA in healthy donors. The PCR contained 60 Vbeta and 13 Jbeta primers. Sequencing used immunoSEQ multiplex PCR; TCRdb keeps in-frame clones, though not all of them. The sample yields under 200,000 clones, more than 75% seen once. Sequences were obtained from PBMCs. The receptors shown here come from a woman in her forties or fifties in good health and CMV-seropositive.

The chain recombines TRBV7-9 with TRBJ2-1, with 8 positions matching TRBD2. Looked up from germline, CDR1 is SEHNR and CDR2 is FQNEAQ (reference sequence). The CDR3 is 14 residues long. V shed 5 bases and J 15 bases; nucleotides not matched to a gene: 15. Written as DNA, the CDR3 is TGTGCCAGCAGCCCCGGAATCACAGCGGGGGTCGCGTTCTTC. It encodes CASSPGITAGVAFF.

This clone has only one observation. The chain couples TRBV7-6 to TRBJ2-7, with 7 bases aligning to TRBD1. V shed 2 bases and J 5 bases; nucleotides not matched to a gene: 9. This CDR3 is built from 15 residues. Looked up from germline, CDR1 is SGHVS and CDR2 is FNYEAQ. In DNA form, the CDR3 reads TGTGCCAGCAGCTTAACAGGGGTTGGAAGGGACGAGCAGTACTTC. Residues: CASSLTGVGRDEQYF.

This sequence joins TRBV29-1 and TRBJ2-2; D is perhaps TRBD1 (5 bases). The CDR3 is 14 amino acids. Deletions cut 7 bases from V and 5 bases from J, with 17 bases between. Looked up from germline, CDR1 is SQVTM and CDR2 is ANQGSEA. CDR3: CSACTGLETGELFF. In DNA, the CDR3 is TGCAGCGCTTGTACAGGCCTAGAAACCGGGGAGCTGTTTTTT.

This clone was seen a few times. CDR3 nucleotide sequence: TGCAGCGTTGAAGTCTGGCACAGCTCCTACAATGAGCAGTTCTTC. Its protein product is CSVEVWHSSYNEQFF. The chain uses TRBV29-1 and TRBJ2-1; D gene uncertain. The CDR3 is 15 amino acids. Germline loops: CDR1 SQVTM, CDR2 ANQGSEA. V dropped 1 base and J dropped 0 bases, with 10 bases sitting between them.

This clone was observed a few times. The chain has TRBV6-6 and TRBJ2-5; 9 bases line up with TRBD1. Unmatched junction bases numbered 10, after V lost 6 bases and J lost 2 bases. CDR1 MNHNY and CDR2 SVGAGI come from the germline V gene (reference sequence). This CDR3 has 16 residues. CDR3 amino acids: CASSFPTGGFQETQYF. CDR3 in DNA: TGTGCCAGCAGCTTTCCGACAGGGGGATTTCAAGAGACCCAGTACTTC.

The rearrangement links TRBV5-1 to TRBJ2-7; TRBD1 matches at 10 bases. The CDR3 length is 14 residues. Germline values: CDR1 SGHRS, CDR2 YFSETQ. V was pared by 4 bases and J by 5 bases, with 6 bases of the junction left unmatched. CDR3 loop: CASSPGQGFDEQYF. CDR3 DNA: TGCGCCAGCAGCCCGGGACAGGGGTTCGACGAGCAGTACTTC.

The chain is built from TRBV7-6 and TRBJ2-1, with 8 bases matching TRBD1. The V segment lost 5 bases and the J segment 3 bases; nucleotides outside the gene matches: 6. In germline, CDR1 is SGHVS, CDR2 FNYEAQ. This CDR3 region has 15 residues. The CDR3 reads CASSPGTGLYNEQFF. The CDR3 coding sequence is TGTGCCAGCAGCCCCGGGACAGGTCTCTACAATGAGCAGTTCTTC.

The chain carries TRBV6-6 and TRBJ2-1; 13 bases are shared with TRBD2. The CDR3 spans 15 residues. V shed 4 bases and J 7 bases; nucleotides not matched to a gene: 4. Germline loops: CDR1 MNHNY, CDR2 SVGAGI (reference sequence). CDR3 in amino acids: CASSLLAGGRNEQFF. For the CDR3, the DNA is TGTGCCAGCAGTTTACTAGCGGGGGGGCGAAATGAGCAGTTCTTC.

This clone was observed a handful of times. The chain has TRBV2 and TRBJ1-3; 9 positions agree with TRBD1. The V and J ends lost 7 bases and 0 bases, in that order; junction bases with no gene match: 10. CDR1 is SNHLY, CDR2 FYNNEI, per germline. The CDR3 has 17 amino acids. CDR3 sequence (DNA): TGTGCCAGCAAATTCGGGGGACAGGGCCTCTCTGGAAACACCATATATTTT. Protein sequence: CASKFGGQGLSGNTIYF. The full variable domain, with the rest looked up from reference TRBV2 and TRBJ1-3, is EPEVTQTPSHQVTQMGQEVILRCVPISNHLYFYWYRQILGQKVEFLVSFYNNEISEKSEIFDDQFSVERPDGSNFTLKIRSTKLEDSAMYFCASKFGGQGLSGNTIYFGEGSWLTVV.

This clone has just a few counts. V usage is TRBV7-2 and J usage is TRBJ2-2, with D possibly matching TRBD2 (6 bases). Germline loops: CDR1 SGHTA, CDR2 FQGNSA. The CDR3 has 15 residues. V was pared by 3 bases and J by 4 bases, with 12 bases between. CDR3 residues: CASSFVRRGTGELFF. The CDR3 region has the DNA TGTGCCAGCAGCTTCGTCAGGAGGGGCACCGGGGAGCTGTTTTTT.

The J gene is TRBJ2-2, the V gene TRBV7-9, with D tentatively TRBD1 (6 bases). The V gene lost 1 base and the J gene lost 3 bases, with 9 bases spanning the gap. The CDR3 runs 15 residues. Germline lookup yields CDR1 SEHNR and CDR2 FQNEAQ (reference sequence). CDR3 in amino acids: CASSLGNRDTGELFF. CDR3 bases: TGTGCCAGCAGCTTAGGGAACAGGGACACCGGGGAGCTGTTTTTT.

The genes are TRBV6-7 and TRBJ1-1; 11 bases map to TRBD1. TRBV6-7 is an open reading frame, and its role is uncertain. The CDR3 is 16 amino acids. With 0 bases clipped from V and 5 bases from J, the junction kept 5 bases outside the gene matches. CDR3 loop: CASSYSWTGGRTEAFF. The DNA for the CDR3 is TGTGCCAGCAGTTACTCGTGGACAGGGGGCCGGACTGAAGCTTTCTTT.

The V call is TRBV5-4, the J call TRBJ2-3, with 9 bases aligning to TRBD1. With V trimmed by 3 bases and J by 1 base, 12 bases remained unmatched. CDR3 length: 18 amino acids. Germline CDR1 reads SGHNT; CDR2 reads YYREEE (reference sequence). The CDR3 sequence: CASSSPGTGRGGTDTQYF. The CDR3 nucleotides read TGTGCCAGCAGCTCGCCGGGGACAGGGAGGGGCGGCACAGATACGCAGTATTTT.

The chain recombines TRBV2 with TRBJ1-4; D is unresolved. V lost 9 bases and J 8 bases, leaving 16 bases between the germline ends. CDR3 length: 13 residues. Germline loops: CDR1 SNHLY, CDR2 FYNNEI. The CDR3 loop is CASTRILQEKLFF. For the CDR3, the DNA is TGTGCCAGTACACGGATATTACAGGAAAAACTGTTTTTT.

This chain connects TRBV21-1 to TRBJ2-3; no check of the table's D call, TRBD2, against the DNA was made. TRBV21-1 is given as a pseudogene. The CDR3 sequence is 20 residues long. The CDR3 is CASIPRLAGAGLLSTDTQYF. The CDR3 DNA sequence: TGTGCCAGCATTCCGCGACTAGCGGGGGCCGGCCTACTTAGCACAGATACGCAGTATTTT.

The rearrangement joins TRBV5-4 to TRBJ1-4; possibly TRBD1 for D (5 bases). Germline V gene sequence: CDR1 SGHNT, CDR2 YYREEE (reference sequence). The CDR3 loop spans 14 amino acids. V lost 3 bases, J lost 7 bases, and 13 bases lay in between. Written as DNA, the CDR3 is TGTGCCAGCAGCTCTTGGGGTCAGGGTGAAAAACTGTTTTTT. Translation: CASSSWGQGEKLFF.

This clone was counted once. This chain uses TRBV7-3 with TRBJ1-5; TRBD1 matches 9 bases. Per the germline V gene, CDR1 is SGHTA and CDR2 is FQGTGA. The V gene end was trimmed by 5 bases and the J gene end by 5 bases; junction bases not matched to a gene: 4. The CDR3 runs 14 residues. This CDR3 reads CASSPGQGYQPQHF. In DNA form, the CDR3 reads TGTGCCAGCAGCCCCGGACAGGGGTATCAGCCCCAGCATTTT.

CDR3 nucleotide sequence: TGTGCCAGCAGCCCGGGACAGGGGTGGAATGAGCAGTTCTTC. Amino acid sequence: CASSPGQGWNEQFF. The V and J genes are TRBV7-9 and TRBJ2-1, with 10 nucleotides matching TRBD1. Germline V gene lookup returns CDR1 SEHNR and CDR2 FQNEAQ (reference sequence). Unmatched junction bases numbered 5, after V lost 5 bases and J lost 7 bases. The CDR3 loop spans 14 amino acids. Full variable domain (outside the CDR3, taken from reference TRBV7-9 and TRBJ2-1): DTGVSQNPRHKITKRGQNVTFRCDPISEHNRLYWYRQTLGQGPEFLTYFQNEAQLEKSRLLSDRFSAERPKGSFSTLEIQRTEQGDSAMYLCASSPGQGWNEQFFGPGTRLTVL.

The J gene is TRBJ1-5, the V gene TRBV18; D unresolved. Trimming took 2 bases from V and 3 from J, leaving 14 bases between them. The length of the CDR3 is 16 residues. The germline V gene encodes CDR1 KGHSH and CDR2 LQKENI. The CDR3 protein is CASSPTRDTNNQPQHF. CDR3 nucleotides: TGTGCCAGCTCACCAACCAGAGACACCAACAATCAGCCCCAGCATTTT.

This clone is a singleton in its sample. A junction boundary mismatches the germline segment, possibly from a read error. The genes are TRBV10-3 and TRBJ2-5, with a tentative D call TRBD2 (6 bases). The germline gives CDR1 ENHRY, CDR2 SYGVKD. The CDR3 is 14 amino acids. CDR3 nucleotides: TGTGCCAGCAGTTTCCGGGGGTACCAAGAGACCCAGTACTTC. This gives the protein CASSFRGYQETQYF.

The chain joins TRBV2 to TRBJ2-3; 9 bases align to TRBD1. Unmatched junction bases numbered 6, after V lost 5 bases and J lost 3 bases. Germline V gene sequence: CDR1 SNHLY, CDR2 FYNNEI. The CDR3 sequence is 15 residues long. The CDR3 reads CASSSLGTGTDTQYF. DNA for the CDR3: TGTGCCAGCAGTTCCCTCGGGACAGGGACAGATACGCAGTATTTT. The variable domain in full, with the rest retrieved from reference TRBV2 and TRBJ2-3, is EPEVTQTPSHQVTQMGQEVILRCVPISNHLYFYWYRQILGQKVEFLVSFYNNEISEKSEIFDDQFSVERPDGSNFTLKIRSTKLEDSAMYFCASSSLGTGTDTQYFGPGTRLTVL.

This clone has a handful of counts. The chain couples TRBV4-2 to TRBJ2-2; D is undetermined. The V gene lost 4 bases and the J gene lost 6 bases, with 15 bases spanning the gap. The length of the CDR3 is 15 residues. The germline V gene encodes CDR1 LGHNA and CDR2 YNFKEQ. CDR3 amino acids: CASSRDLMTAGELFF. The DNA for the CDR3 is TGTGCCAGCAGCCGAGACTTGATGACTGCCGGGGAGCTGTTTTTT.

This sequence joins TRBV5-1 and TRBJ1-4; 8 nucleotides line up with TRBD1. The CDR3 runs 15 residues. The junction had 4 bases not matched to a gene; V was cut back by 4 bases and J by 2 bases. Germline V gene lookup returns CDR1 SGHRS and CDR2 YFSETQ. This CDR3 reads CASSLQGGTNEKLFF. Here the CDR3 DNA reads TGCGCCAGCAGCCTACAGGGGGGCACTAATGAAAAACTGTTTTTT.

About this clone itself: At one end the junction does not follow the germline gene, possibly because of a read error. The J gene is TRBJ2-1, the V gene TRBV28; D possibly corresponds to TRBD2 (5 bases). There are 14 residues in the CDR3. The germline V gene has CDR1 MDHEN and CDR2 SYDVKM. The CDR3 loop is CASSPPHGINGQFF. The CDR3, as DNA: TGTGCCAGCAGTCCGCCGCACGGGATAAATGGGCAGTTCTTC.

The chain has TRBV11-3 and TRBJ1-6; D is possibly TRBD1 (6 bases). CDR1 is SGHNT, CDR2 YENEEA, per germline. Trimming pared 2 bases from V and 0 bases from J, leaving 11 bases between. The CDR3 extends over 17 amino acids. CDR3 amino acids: CASSLTGGSSYNSPLHF. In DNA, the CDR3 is TGTGCCAGCAGCTTAACTGGGGGCAGCTCCTATAATTCACCCCTCCACTTT.

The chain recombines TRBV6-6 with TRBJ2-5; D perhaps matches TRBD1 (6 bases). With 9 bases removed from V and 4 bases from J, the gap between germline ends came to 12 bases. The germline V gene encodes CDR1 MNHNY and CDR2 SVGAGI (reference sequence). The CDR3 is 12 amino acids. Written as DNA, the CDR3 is TGTGCCAGAACAGGGTCGGGAGAGACCCAGTACTTC. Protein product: CARTGSGETQYF.

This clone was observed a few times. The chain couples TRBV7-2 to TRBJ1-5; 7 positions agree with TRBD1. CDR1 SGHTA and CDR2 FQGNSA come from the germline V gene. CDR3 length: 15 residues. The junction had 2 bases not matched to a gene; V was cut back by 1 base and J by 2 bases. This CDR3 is CASSLGDSRNQPQHF. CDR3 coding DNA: TGTGCCAGCAGCTTAGGGGACAGCCGCAATCAGCCCCAGCATTTT.

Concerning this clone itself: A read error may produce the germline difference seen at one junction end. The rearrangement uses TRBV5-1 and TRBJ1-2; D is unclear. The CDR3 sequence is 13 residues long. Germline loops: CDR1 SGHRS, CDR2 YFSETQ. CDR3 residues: CASRREDGYGYTF. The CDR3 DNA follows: TGTGCCAGCCGTCGAGAAGATGGCTATGGCTACACCTTC.

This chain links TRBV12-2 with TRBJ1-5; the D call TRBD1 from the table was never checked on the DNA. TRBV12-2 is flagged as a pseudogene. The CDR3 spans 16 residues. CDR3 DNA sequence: TGTGCAAGTCGCTTACCGCCTGGACAGGGGCCCGGGCCCCAGCATTTT. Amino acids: CASRLPPGQGPGPQHF.

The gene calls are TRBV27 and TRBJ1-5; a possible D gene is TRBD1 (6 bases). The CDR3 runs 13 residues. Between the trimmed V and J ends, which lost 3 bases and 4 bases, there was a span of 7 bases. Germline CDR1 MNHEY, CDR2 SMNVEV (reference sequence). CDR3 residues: CASSFTGNQPQHF. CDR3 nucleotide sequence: TGTGCCAGCAGTTTCACAGGGAATCAGCCCCAGCATTTT.